This TCR beta chain was profiled in a study of Ad26.COV2.S vaccination and SARS-CoV-2 variants. Study details: Participants got Ad26.COV2.S intramuscularly, once or twice 56 days apart. Overall study results and limits: Measurement of non-spike TCR breadth gave similar results in vaccine and placebo recipients. Vaccine recipients posted higher spike-specific TCR breadth than their placebo counterparts.

The data were produced by immunoSEQ multiplex PCR, yet TCRdb's version contains in-frame clones alone and is incomplete. Of a few hundred thousand clones in the sample, over 80% are singletons; the top ten hold more than 1.5%. V dropped 4 bases and J dropped 4; count of bases not matched to a gene: 8. From germline, CDR1 is SEHNR and CDR2 FQNEAQ (reference sequence). CDR3 size: 16 residues. Remarks on this clone: The target antigen is unknown.

Treatment given: 15 to 20 received Ad26.COV2.S at low or high dose, single or two shots; about five received placebo; per-sample allocation not given. Sampling was done on day 63 after the first vaccine or placebo injection. Immunization relied on an Ad26 vector, which expressed Wuhan-strain SARS-CoV-2 spike. Sequenced material: peripheral blood, taken in a trial of Ad26.COV2.S vaccine versus placebo. The chain employs TRBV7-9 and TRBJ2-5, with 11 bases identical to TRBD2. The sequence derives from a person aged 18-65 years who received the Ad26.COV2.S COVID-19 vaccine or a placebo. CDR3 sequence reads: CASSYYATSGAETQYF. The CDR3 bases are TGTGCCAGCAGCTATTACGCGACTAGCGGGGCAGAGACCCAGTACTTC.